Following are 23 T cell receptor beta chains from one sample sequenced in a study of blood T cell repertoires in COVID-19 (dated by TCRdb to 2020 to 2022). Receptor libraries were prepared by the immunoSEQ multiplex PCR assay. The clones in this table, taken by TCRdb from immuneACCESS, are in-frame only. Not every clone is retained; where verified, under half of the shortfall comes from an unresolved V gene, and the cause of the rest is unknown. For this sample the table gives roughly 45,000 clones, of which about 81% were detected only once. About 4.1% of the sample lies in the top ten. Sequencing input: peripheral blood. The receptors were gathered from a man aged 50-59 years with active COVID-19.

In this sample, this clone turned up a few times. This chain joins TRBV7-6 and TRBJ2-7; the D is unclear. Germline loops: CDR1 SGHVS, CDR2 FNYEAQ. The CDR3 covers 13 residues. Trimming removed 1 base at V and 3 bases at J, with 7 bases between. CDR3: CASSLGARYEQYF. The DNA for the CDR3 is TGTGCCAGCAGCTTAGGCGCCCGCTACGAGCAGTACTTC.

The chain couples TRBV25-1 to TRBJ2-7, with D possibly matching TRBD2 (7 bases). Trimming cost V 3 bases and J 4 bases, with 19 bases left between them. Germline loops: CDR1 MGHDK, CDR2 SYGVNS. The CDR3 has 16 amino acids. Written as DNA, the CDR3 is TGTGCCAGCAGTGACTTCGCTGGCGGGGGCCTTTACGAGCAGTACTTC. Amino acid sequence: CASSDFAGGGLYEQYF.

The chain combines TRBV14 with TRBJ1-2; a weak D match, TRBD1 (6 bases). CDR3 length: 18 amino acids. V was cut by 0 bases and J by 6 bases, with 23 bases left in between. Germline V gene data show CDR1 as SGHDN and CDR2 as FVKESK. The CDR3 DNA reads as TGTGCCAGCAGCCAAGATTCGGGAACAGGGATTCGGGTTGATGGCTACACCTTC. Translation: CASSQDSGTGIRVDGYTF.

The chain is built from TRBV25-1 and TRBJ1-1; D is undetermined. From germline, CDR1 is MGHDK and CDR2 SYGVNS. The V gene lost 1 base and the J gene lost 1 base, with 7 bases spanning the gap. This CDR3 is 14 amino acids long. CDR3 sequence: CASSEWAGNTEAFF. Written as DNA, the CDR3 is TGTGCCAGCAGTGAATGGGCGGGGAACACTGAAGCTTTCTTT. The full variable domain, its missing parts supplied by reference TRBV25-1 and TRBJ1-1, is EADIYQTPRYLVIGTGKKITLECSQTMGHDKMYWYQQDPGMELHLIHYSYGVNSTEKGDLSSESTVSRIRTEHFPLTLESARPSHTSQYLCASSEWAGNTEAFFGQGTRLTVV.

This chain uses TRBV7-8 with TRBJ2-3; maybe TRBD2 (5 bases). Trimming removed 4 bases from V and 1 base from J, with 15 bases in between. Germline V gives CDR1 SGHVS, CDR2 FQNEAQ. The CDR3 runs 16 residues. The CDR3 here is CASSSRAPFGTDTQYF. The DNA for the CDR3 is TGTGCCAGCAGCTCGAGGGCCCCCTTTGGCACAGATACGCAGTATTTT.

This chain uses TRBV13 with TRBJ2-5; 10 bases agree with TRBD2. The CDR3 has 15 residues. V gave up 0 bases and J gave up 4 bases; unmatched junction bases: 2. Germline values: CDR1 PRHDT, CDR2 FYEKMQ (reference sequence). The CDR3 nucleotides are TGTGCCAGCAGCTTAGGCCCTAGCGGGGGAGAGACCCAGTACTTC. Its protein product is CASSLGPSGGETQYF.

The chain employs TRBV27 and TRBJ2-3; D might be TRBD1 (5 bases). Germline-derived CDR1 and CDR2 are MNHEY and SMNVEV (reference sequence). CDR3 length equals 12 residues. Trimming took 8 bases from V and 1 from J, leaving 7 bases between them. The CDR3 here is CASQQGTDTQYF. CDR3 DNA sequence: TGTGCCAGCCAACAGGGCACAGATACGCAGTATTTT.

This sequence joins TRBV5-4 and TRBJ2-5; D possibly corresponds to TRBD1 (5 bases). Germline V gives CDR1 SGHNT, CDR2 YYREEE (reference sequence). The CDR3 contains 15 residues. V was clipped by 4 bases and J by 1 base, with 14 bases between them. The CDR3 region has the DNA TGTGCCAGCAGCCTTTGGCAGGGTTCCCAAGAGACCCAGTACTTC. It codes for CASSLWQGSQETQYF.

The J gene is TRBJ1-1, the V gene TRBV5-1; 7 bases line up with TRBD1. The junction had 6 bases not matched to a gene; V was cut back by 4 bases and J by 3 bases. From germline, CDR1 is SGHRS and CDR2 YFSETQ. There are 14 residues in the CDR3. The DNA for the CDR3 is TGCGCCAGCAGCCTGACAGGGTCCTACACTGAAGCTTTCTTT. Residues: CASSLTGSYTEAFF.

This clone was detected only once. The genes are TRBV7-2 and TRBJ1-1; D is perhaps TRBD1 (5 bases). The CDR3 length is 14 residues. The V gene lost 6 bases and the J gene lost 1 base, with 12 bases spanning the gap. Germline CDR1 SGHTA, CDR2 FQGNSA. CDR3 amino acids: CASSTWGKNTEAFF. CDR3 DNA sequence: TGTGCCAGCAGTACCTGGGGCAAGAACACTGAAGCTTTCTTT.

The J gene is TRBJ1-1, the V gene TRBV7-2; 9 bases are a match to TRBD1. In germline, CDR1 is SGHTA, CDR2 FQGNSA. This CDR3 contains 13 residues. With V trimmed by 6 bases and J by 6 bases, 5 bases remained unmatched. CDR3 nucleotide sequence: TGTGCCAGCAGGTTGAGACAGGGGGCTGAAGCTTTCTTT. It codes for CASRLRQGAEAFF.

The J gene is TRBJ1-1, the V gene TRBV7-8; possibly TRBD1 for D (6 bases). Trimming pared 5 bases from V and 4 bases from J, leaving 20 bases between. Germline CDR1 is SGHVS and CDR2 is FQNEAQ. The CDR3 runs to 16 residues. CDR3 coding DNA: TGTGCCAGCAGCCCAGGGACACCTGGTCTCGGCACTGAAGCTTTCTTT. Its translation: CASSPGTPGLGTEAFF. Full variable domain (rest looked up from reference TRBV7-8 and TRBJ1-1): GAGVSQSPRYKVAKRGQDVALRCDPISGHVSLFWYQQALGQGPEFLTYFQNEAQLDKSGLPSDRFFAERPEGSVSTLKIQRTQQEDSAVYLCASSPGTPGLGTEAFFGQGTRLTVV.

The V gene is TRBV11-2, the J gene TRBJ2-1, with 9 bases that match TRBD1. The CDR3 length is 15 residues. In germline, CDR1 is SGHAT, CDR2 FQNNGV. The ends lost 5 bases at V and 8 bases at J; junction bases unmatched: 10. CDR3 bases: TGTGCCAGCAGCCCCGGGACAGGGCCCGCCTATGAGCAGTTCTTC. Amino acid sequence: CASSPGTGPAYEQFF.

This CDR3 is CATQDTGYNSPLHF. CDR3 DNA: TGTGCCACCCAGGACACAGGGTATAATTCACCCCTCCACTTT. The V and J genes are TRBV24-1 and TRBJ1-6; maybe TRBD1 (6 bases). The V gene's germline CDR1 is KGHDR and CDR2 SFDVKD. V lost 9 bases and J lost 4, with 12 bases in between. The CDR3 is 14 amino acids.

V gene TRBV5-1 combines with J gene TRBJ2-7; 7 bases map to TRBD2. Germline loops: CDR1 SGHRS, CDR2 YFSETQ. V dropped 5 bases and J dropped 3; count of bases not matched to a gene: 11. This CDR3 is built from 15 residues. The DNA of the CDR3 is TGCGCCAGCAGTTCCTCTGTGGGGGGGGACTACGAGCAGTACTTC. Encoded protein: CASSSSVGGDYEQYF.

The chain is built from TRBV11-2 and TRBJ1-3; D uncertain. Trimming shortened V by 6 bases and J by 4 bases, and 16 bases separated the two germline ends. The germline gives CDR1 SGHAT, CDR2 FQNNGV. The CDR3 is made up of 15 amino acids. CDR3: CASRETPLGGNTIYF. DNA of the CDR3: TGTGCCAGCAGGGAGACCCCGCTTGGGGGAAACACCATATATTTT.

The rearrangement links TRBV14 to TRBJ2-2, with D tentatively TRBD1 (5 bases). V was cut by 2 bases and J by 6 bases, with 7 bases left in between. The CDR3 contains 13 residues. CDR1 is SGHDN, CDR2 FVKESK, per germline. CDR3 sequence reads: CASSQRGAGELFF. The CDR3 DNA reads TGTGCCAGCAGCCAAAGGGGTGCCGGGGAGCTGTTTTTT. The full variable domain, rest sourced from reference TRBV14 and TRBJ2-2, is EAGVTQFPSHSVIEKGQTVTLRCDPISGHDNLYWYRRVMGKEIKFLLHFVKESKQDESGMPNNRFLAERTGGTYSTLKVQPAELEDSGVYFCASSQRGAGELFFGEGSRLTVL.

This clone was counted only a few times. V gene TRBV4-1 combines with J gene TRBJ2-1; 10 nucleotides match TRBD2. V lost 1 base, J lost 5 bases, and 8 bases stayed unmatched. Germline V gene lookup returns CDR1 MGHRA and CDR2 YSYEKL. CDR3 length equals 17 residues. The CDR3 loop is CASSQAEAGGVNNEQFF. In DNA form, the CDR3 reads TGCGCCAGCAGCCAAGCTGAAGCGGGGGGGGTTAACAATGAGCAGTTCTTC.

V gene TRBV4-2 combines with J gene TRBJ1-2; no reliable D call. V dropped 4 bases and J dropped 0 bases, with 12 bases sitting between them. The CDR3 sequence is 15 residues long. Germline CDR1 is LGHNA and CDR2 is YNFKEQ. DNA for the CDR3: TGTGCCAGCAGCCTTAGGAGGGAGACTAACTATGGCTACACCTTC. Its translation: CASSLRRETNYGYTF.

The DNA for the CDR3 is TGCGCCAGCAGCTGGGGGACTAGCGGGGGGCTTAGCACAGATACGCAGTATTTT. This translates into CASSWGTSGGLSTDTQYF. The chain employs TRBV5-1 and TRBJ2-3; 15 bases line up with TRBD2. The CDR3 has 18 amino acids. J lost 0 bases, V lost 3 bases, and 5 bases had no gene match. From germline, CDR1 is SGHRS and CDR2 YFSETQ.

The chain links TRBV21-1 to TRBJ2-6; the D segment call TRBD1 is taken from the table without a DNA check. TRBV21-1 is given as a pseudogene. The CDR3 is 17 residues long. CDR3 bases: TGTGCCAGCAGCCCAGGGGCTTCAGGGTCTGGGGCCAACGTCCTGACTTTC. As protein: CASSPGASGSGANVLTF.

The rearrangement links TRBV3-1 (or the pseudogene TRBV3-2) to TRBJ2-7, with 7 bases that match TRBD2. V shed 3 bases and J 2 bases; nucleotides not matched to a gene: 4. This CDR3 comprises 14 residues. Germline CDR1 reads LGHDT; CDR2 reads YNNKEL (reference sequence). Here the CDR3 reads CASSQGGDAYEQYF. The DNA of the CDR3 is TGTGCCAGCAGCCAGGGGGGGGACGCCTACGAGCAGTACTTC.

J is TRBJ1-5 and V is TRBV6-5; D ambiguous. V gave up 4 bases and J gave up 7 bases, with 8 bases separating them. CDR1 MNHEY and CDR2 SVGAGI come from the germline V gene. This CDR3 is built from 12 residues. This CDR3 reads CASSFFGQPQHF. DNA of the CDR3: TGTGCCAGCAGTTTCTTCGGGCAGCCCCAGCATTTT.